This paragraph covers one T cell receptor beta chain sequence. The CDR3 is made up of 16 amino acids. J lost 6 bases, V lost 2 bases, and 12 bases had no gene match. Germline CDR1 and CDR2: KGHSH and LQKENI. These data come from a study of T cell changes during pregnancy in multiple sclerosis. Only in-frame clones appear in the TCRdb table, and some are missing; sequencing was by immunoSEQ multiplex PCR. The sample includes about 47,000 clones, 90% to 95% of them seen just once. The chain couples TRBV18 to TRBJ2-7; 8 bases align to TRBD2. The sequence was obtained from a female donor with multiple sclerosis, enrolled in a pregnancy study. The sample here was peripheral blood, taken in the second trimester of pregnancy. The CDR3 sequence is CASSPDSGILSGEQYF. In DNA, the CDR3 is TGTGCCAGCTCACCAGATAGCGGGATTCTCTCAGGCGAGCAGTACTTC.